Sequencing of this TCR beta chain was carried out in a study of blood T cell repertoires in COVID-19. Looking at the study overall: Researchers got acute and convalescent COVID-19 samples from the United States, Italy and Spain. PBMCs, B-cell-depleted T cells, or T cells were the source of the cDNA or gDNA that made up the material.

Original analysis: Using reference gene primer amplification, nucleated cell counts were estimated. Clones were sequenced by immunoSEQ multiplex PCR, and TCRdb holds only the in-frame ones, with some missing. The V and J calls and clone size are taken from that table; D and trimming were inferred from the DNA. The sample records about 70,000 clones, approximately 85% being singletons. Germline V gene data show CDR1 as LGHDT and CDR2 as YNNKEL (reference sequence). Trimming shortened V by 4 bases and J by 2 bases, and 11 bases separated the two germline ends. The CDR3 has 14 residues. The specimen was peripheral blood. This rearrangement joins TRBV3-1 (or the pseudogene TRBV3-2) to TRBJ1-2, with D possibly matching TRBD1 (5 bases). This TCR was recovered from a woman older than 75 with active or convalescent COVID-19. CDR3: CASSLGVLNYGYTF. DNA for the CDR3: TGTGCCAGCAGCCTAGGGGTCTTGAACTATGGCTACACCTTC.